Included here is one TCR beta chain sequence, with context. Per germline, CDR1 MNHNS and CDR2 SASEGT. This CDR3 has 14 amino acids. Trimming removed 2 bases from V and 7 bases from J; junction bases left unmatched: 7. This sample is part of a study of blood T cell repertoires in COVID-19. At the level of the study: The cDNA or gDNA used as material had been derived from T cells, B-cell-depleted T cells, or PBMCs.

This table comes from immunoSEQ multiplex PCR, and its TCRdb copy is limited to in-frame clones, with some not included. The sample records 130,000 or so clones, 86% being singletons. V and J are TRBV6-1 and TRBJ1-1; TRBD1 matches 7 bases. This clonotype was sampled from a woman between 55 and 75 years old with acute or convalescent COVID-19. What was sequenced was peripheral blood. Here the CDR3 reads CASSERQGSSEAFF. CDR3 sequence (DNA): TGTGCCAGCAGTGAACGACAGGGATCAAGTGAAGCTTTCTTT.